These T cell receptor beta chains were read from a single sample in a study of CD8+CD57+ T cells in acquired aplastic anemia. Via MiXCR, TCRdb re-called the reads, giving one row per CDR3 protein. This table holds 65,000 to 85,000 distinct CDR3 sequences, 54% found once. Material: sorted CD4+, CD8+, or CD8+CD57+ T cells (not recorded which) from PBMCs. These receptors were obtained from a human donor in good health, serving as a control. CDR3s include the opening cysteine and the closing phenylalanine or tryptophan. The D gene is left open where the match is weak. Size values are once, few and many counts, or a class for expanded clones, and some rows have none.

D	V	J	size	CDR3	DNA
TRBD2	TRBV24-1	TRBJ2-5	-	CATSDGGGAGETQYF	TGTGCCACCAGTGATGGCGGGGGGGCAGGAGAGACCCAGTACTTC
-	TRBV25-1	TRBJ2-1	many	CASSWGTTNPEQFF	TGTGCCAGCTCTTGGGGGACCACTAACCCGGAGCAGTTCTTC
TRBD2	TRBV19	TRBJ2-7	-	CASSISSGYEQYF	TGTGCCAGTAGTATCTCTAGCGGTTACGAGCAGTACTTC
-	TRBV20-1	TRBJ1-1	-	CSARATLNTEAFF	TGCAGTGCTAGGGCTACACTGAACACTGAAGCTTTCTTT
-	TRBV11-1	TRBJ1-1	-	CAGSLVVPMNTEAFF	TGCGCCGGCAGCTTAGTGGTCCCGATGAACACTGAAGCTTTCTTT
-	TRBV20-1	TRBJ1-2	-	CSAPDPKNYGYTF	TGCAGTGCTCCGGACCCAAAAAACTATGGCTACACCTTC
-	TRBV7-9	TRBJ2-7	large	CASSFSSSGNTYEQYF	TGTGCCAGCAGCTTTAGCTCCTCAGGGAATACCTACGAGCAGTACTTC
-	TRBV24-1	TRBJ2-3	few	CATSDSGLATDTQYF	TGTGCCACCAGTGATAGTGGGCTAGCGACAGATACGCAGTATTTT
-	TRBV7-3	TRBJ2-5	-	CASIPRRGETQYF	TGTGCCAGCATTCCACGGAGAGGAGAGACCCAGTACTTC
-	TRBV7-3	TRBJ2-2	-	CASSLSTGELFF	TGTGCCAGCAGTTTGTCGACCGGGGAGCTGTTTTTT
TRBD1	TRBV5-1	TRBJ1-1	-	CASSLDDRGLGNTEAFF	TGCGCCAGCAGCTTAGATGACAGGGGGCTAGGGAACACTGAAGCTTTCTTT
-	TRBV27	TRBJ2-3	many	CASTGIDTQYF	TGTGCCAGCACGGGAATAGATACGCAGTATTTT
TRBD1	TRBV24-1	TRBJ1-2	-	CATSALAGGRGYTF	TGTGCCACCAGTGCCTTAGCAGGGGGCCGGGGCTACACCTTC
-	TRBV6-1	TRBJ1-5	-	CASARPNQPQHF	TGTGCCAGCGCCAGACCCAATCAGCCCCAGCATTTT
TRBD1	TRBV7-2	TRBJ2-7	-	CASSRRTGGLHEQYF	TGTGCCAGCAGCCGAAGGACAGGGGGACTCCACGAGCAGTACTTC
-	TRBV5-6	TRBJ2-1	-	CASSLSKGATLQFF	TGTGCCAGCAGCTTGTCGAAGGGCGCGACTCTGCAGTTCTTC
TRBD1	TRBV29-1	TRBJ2-7	-	CSVAPQGTGLYEQYF	TGCAGCGTTGCCCCTCAAGGGACAGGGCTTTACGAGCAGTACTTC
TRBD1	TRBV29-1	TRBJ2-5	-	CSVGTGVKENQYF	TGCAGCGTTGGGACAGGGGTAAAAGAGAACCAGTACTTC
TRBD1	TRBV29-1	TRBJ2-3	-	CSVPGQGAADTQYF	TGCAGCGTCCCGGGACAGGGGGCCGCAGATACGCAGTATTTT
TRBD1	TRBV14	TRBJ2-7	-	CASSLLGQGSYEQYF	TGTGCCAGCAGCCTCTTAGGACAGGGCTCCTACGAGCAGTACTTC
-	TRBV7-6	TRBJ2-7	many	CASSLKMNYEQYF	TGTGCCAGCAGCCTGAAGATGAATTACGAGCAGTACTTC
-	TRBV10-1	TRBJ2-7	few	CASSEWDREQYF	TGCGCCAGCAGTGAGTGGGATCGCGAGCAGTACTTC
-	TRBV19	TRBJ2-7	-	CASSTLGQLYEQYF	TGTGCCAGTAGTACTTTAGGACAGCTCTACGAGCAGTACTTC
TRBD2	TRBV27	TRBJ2-1	few	CASSPTSGNSNEQFF	TGTGCCAGCAGCCCGACTAGCGGGAATTCCAATGAGCAGTTCTTC
-	TRBV20-1	TRBJ1-2	-	CSAREHYGYTF	TGCAGTGCTAGAGAACACTATGGCTACACCTTC
TRBD1	TRBV9	TRBJ2-2	many	CASRGGFPNTGELFF	TGTGCCAGCAGAGGGGGCTTTCCGAACACCGGGGAGCTGTTTTTT
TRBD2	TRBV3-1	TRBJ2-1	many	CASSQASGRAYNEQFF	TGTGCCAGCAGCCAAGCTAGCGGGAGGGCGTACAATGAGCAGTTCTTC
-	TRBV7-2	TRBJ2-6	many	CASSLDPGFPLQGANVLTF	TGTGCCAGCAGCTTAGATCCGGGATTCCCCCTCCAGGGGGCCAACGTCCTGACTTTC
-	TRBV10-3	TRBJ1-2	medium-sized	CAISPAGTRYGYTF	TGTGCCATCAGTCCGGCGGGAACTCGCTATGGCTACACCTTC
TRBD2	TRBV7-9	TRBJ2-7	-	CASSLGLADYEQYF	TGTGCCAGCAGCTTGGGACTAGCAGACTACGAGCAGTACTTC
-	TRBV29-1	TRBJ1-2	once	CSVLTGTSYGYTF	TGCAGCGTCCTGACGGGTACGTCTTATGGCTACACCTTC
TRBD1	TRBV9	TRBJ1-1	-	CASSTRGGEAFF	TGTGCCAGCAGCACCAGGGGGGGTGAAGCTTTCTTT
-	TRBV10-1	TRBJ1-5	once	CASSGSPPVGMPQHF	TGCGCCAGCAGCGGATCCCCCCCTGTAGGTATGCCCCAGCATTTT
TRBD1	TRBV19	TRBJ1-2	-	CASSIGTGTNYGYTF	TGTGCCAGTAGTATCGGGACAGGGACTAACTATGGCTACACCTTC
-	TRBV9	TRBJ1-2	-	CASSVGGADYGYTF	TGTGCCAGCAGCGTAGGAGGGGCGGACTATGGCTACACCTTC
-	TRBV27	TRBJ1-2	many	CASGTGPGANYGYTF	TGTGCCAGCGGTACAGGACCGGGGGCTAACTATGGCTACACCTTC
TRBD1	TRBV19	TRBJ1-5	once	CASSEGQHSNQPQHF	TGTGCCAGTAGTGAGGGACAGCATAGCAATCAGCCCCAGCATTTT
TRBD2	TRBV29-1	TRBJ2-5	few	CSGSGGAEETQYF	TGCAGCGGTAGCGGGGGGGCGGAAGAGACCCAGTACTTC
TRBD1	TRBV19	TRBJ2-5	-	CASSIGQGAETQYF	TGTGCCAGTAGTATTGGGCAGGGGGCAGAGACCCAGTACTTC
TRBD1	TRBV10-3	TRBJ2-1	medium-sized	CAISPPGQGPESYNEQFF	TGTGCCATCAGTCCACCGGGACAGGGACCAGAATCCTACAATGAGCAGTTCTTC
TRBD1	TRBV10-1	TRBJ2-7	once	CASSPGQGLNEQYF	TGCGCCAGCAGTCCCGGACAGGGGCTAAACGAGCAGTACTTC
-	TRBV7-2	TRBJ2-7	-	CASSPRTTALEQYF	TGTGCCAGCAGCCCCCGGACTACCGCCCTCGAGCAGTACTTC